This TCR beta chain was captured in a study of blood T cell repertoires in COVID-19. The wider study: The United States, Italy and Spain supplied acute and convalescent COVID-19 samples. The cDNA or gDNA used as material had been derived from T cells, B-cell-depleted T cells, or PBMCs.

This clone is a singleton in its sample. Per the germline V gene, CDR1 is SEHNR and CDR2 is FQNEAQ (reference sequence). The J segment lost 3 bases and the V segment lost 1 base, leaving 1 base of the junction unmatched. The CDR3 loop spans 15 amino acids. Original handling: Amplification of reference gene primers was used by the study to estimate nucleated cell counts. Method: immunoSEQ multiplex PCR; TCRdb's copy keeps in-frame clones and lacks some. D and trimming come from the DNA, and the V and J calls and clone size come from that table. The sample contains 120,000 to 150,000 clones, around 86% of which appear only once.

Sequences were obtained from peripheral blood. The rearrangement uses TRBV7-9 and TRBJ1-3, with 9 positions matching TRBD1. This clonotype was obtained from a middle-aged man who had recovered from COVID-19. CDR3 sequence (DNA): TGTGCCAGCAGCTTAGGGGGACAGGGTGGAAACACCATATATTTT. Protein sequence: CASSLGGQGGNTIYF. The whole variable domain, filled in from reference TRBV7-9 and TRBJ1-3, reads DTGVSQNPRHKITKRGQNVTFRCDPISEHNRLYWYRQTLGQGPEFLTYFQNEAQLEKSRLLSDRFSAERPKGSFSTLEIQRTEQGDSAMYLCASSLGGQGGNTIYFGEGSWLTVV.